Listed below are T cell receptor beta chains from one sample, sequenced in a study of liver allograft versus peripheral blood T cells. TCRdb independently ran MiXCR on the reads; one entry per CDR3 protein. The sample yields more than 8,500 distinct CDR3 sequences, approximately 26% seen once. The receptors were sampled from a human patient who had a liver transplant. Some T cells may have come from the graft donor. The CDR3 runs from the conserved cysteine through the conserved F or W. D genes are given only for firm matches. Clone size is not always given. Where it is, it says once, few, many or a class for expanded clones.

TGTGCCAGCAGCCCGATCCTAGTTTCCTACGAGCAGTACTTC CASSPILVSYEQYF 14 TRBV27 - few TRBJ2-7
TGTGCCAGCAGTGTTCTACAGGGGCAAAACACCGGGGAGCTGTTTTTT CASSVLQGQNTGELFF 16 TRBV6-1 TRBD1 medium-sized TRBJ2-2
TGTGCCAGCAGCTTAGGACTAGCGAACTCCTACGAGCAGTACTTC CASSLGLANSYEQYF 15 TRBV5-5 TRBD2 medium-sized TRBJ2-7
TGTGCCACCAGTGAGGGGACAGTACTAGGATTTAACTATGGCTACACCTTC CATSEGTVLGFNYGYTF 17 TRBV24-1 TRBD1 medium-sized TRBJ1-2
TGTGCCAGCAGTTTTGAGGACAGCAGAAATCAGCCCCAGCATTTT CASSFEDSRNQPQHF 15 TRBV28 - medium-sized TRBJ1-5
TGTGCCTGGGACGACAGTCACACTGAAGCTTTCTTT CAWDDSHTEAFF 12 TRBV30 - - TRBJ1-1
TGTGCTAGTAGTTCCGGGACAGCCGACGCTAACTATGGCTACACCTTC CASSSGTADANYGYTF 16 TRBV19 TRBD1 few TRBJ1-2
TGTGCCAGCAGCTTCTCTCTTAGCGGAACGAACACCGGGGAGCTGTTTTTT CASSFSLSGTNTGELFF 17 TRBV5-6 - medium-sized TRBJ2-2
TGTGCCAGCTCCCAGGGGGGGGATCAGCCCCAGCATTTT CASSQGGDQPQHF 13 TRBV18 TRBD1 medium-sized TRBJ1-5
TGCAGCGTTGTTTGGGGATGGGACAATCCTGAAGCTTTCTTT CSVVWGWDNPEAFF 14 TRBV29-1 - once TRBJ1-1
TGTGCCAGCTCAATGGGACAGGGGAACTCACCCCTCCACTTT CASSMGQGNSPLHF 14 TRBV18 TRBD1 medium-sized TRBJ1-6
TGTGCCAGCAGCCAAGGACAGGGGAGACAAAGATTT CASSQGQGRQRF 12 TRBV14 TRBD1 - TRBJ1-1
TGTGCCAGTAGTACGGACAGGGTCGATTCACCCCTCCACTTT CASSTDRVDSPLHF 14 TRBV19 TRBD1 medium-sized TRBJ1-6
TGTGCCAGCAGTTTAATCGAGAGTGAGCCCCAGCATTTT CASSLIESEPQHF 13 TRBV12-3/TRBV12-4 - many TRBJ1-5
TGTGCCTGCGGGCGGGGCCTTTTGAACACTGAAGCTTTCTTT CACGRGLLNTEAFF 14 TRBV7-9 - few TRBJ1-1
TGTGCCAGAACCGGGACATACCGTAGCAATCAGCCCCAGCATTTT CARTGTYRSNQPQHF 15 TRBV25-1 - - TRBJ1-5
TGTGCCAGTAGATCAGGGGTGGACAGGCCCCAATACGAGCAGTACTTC CASRSGVDRPQYEQYF 16 TRBV19 TRBD1 medium-sized TRBJ2-7
TGTGCTAGTGGGAAAGGGGACTACGAGCAGTACTTC CASGKGDYEQYF 12 TRBV12-5 - few TRBJ2-7
TGCAGTGCTAGAGATGCAGGGGGAGTACACAATGAGCAGTTCTTC CSARDAGGVHNEQFF 15 TRBV20-1 TRBD1 few TRBJ2-1
TGCAGTGCTTCAGAACCGACTAGCGGCTACAATGAGCAGTTCTTC CSASEPTSGYNEQFF 15 TRBV20-1 TRBD2 - TRBJ2-1
TGTGCCACCAGGAAGGAAGGGGGATCGGCCGGGGAGCTGTTTTTT CATRKEGGSAGELFF 15 TRBV15 - medium-sized TRBJ2-2
TGTGCCAGCAGACCCGGAGAGGCGGGGACCTCCTACGAGCAGTACTTC CASRPGEAGTSYEQYF 16 TRBV6-6 - - TRBJ2-7
TGTGCCATCAGTCCGGGACAGGTTAACTATGGCTACACCTTC CAISPGQVNYGYTF 14 TRBV10-3 TRBD1 medium-sized TRBJ1-2
TGTGCCAGCAGCCCCCAGGCAGGGGGCTCTTCACCCCTCCACTTT CASSPQAGGSSPLHF 15 TRBV11-3 TRBD1 - TRBJ1-6
TGTGCCAGCCGAAAAACCTCCTCTGGAAACACCATATATTTT CASRKTSSGNTIYF 14 TRBV13 - medium-sized TRBJ1-3
TGCGCCAGCAGTCCTAGCGTTAAGAACACCGGGGAGCTGTTTTTT CASSPSVKNTGELFF 15 TRBV10-1 - once TRBJ2-2
TGCGCCAGCAGCGCCGGGGACAGCGCGGCGAACACTGAAGCTTTCTTT CASSAGDSAANTEAFF 16 TRBV5-1 TRBD1 - TRBJ1-1
TGCAGTGCTAGGGCCCTAGCGGGAGTAGTTGGTGAGCAGTTCTTC CSARALAGVVGEQFF 15 TRBV20-1 TRBD2 - TRBJ2-1
TGCAGCGGGGGACAGGGGTCGGAGCAGTACTTC CSGGQGSEQYF 11 TRBV29-1 TRBD1 - TRBJ2-7
TGTGCCACCCGACTGAGCTCCTACGAGCAGTACTTC CATRLSSYEQYF 12 TRBV10-3 - medium-sized TRBJ2-7
TGCAGCCACCCAGGGAGGTGGGAACTCTACGAGCAGTACTTC CSHPGRWELYEQYF 14 TRBV20-1 - few TRBJ2-7
TGTGCCAGCAGTGGAGGCTCCTTTAGCTCCTACGAGCAGTACTTC CASSGGSFSSYEQYF 15 TRBV6-1 - medium-sized TRBJ2-7
TGTGCCAGCAGCTTAGAAGTCCCGGAGGAGCTGTTTTTT CASSLEVPEELFF 13 TRBV7-9 - few TRBJ2-2
TGTGCCAGTAGTATTGAGACAGGGGCCGCCGAGCAGTACTTC CASSIETGAAEQYF 14 TRBV19 TRBD1 medium-sized TRBJ2-7
TGCAGTGCTAGAGGGACAGCTGATGGCTACACCTTC CSARGTADGYTF 12 TRBV20-1 - - TRBJ1-2
TGCAGCGTTTGGTCTGGAAACACCATATATTTT CSVWSGNTIYF 11 TRBV29-1 - medium-sized TRBJ1-3
TGTGCCAGCAGTCGAGACCTGGACAGGGGGAGGCGGTTC CASSRDLDRGRRF 13 TRBV6-2/TRBV6-3 TRBD1 medium-sized TRBJ2-7
TGTGCCAGCAGGCCCGTAATGGCAGGGGGCTTCGGGGAGCTGTTTTTT CASRPVMAGGFGELFF 16 TRBV12-3/TRBV12-4 TRBD1 - TRBJ2-2
TGTGCCAGCAGCCAAGATCCAGGGGGGGAAAAACTGTTTTTT CASSQDPGGEKLFF 14 TRBV3-1 TRBD1 - TRBJ1-4
TGTGCCTGGAGTGTAAGCCCCCGCGACGGCTACAATCAGCCCCAGCATTTT CAWSVSPRDGYNQPQHF 17 TRBV30 - few TRBJ1-5
TGCAGTGCAGAGTCCGGGACAGGGAACACCGGGGAGCTGTTTTTT CSAESGTGNTGELFF 15 TRBV20-1 TRBD1 few TRBJ2-2
TGTGCCACCAATACAGGGGACTCCTATAATTCACCCCTCCACTTT CATNTGDSYNSPLHF 15 TRBV7-9 TRBD1 - TRBJ1-6